Listed here are 30 T cell receptor delta chains from one sample, sequenced in a study of γδ T cells in repeated Plasmodium falciparum infection. Gammadelta T cells were flow-sorted from PBMC into Vgamma9/Vdelta2+ and Vdelta2-negative populations for bulk analysis. TCRdb redid the clone calls on the multiplex PCR reads with CATT. This sample has tens of thousands of delta-chain clones, with less than 1% found just once. Specimen: gamma-delta T cells from blood. The receptors stem from a pool of human donors (malaria-infected and uninfected, not separated).

On this clone itself: The likely explanation is a read error, given a far larger clone one base away. The chain couples TRDV1 to TRDJ1; unclear D gene. TCRdb leaves out the J gene; it was filled in here by matching the DNA to germline. This CDR3 region has 12 residues. CDR1 and CDR2 (germline): TSWWSYY, QGS. The CDR3 loop reads CAQAPHADKLIF. DNA for the CDR3: TGTGCACAGGCCCCCCACGCTGATAAACTCATCTTT.

With regard to this clone: A read error likely explains this, since a far larger clone differs by one base. This specimen includes other DNA sequences encoding the same CDR3. This sequence joins TRDV1 and TRDJ3; a possible D gene is TRDD3 (5 bases). The J gene is not listed in TCRdb, so it was assigned here from a DNA match to germline. Germline assignment: CDR1 TSWWSYY and CDR2 QGS. The CDR3 is 19 amino acids. The V and J ends lost 1 base and 3 bases respectively, with 16 bases between them. This CDR3 reads CALGEPGELGIWDTRQMFF. CDR3 DNA sequence: TGTGCTCTTGGGGAACCGGGCGAATTAGGGATCTGGGACACCCGACAGATGTTTTTC.

Regarding this clone: A far larger clone is just one base off, so this is likely a read error. Other DNA sequences from this sample encode an identical CDR3 as well. The V gene was identified as TRDV2, while no J gene was called; the table names TRDD3, a call not compared with the DNA. CDR1 and CDR2 from the germline V gene are GEAIGNYY and EKD. The CDR3 runs 17 residues. CDR3 DNA sequence: TGTGCCTGTGACACACTGGATACTGGGGGATACACCGATAAACTTATCTTT. Protein sequence: CACDTLDTGGYTDKLIF.

Worth noting for this clone: A read error likely explains this, since a far larger clone differs by one base. The same CDR3 can be traced to other DNA sequences in this sample. No J gene was called, and the V gene is TRDV2; the table's D call TRDD3 went unverified against the DNA. Germline V CDR1 and CDR2: GEAIGNYY, EKD. This CDR3 has 18 residues. CDR3: CACDTVTWGIRRTDKLIF. CDR3 sequence (DNA): TGTGCCTGTGACACCGTGACCTGGGGGATACGCCGCACCGATAAACTCATCTTC.

The sample holds a few counts of this clone. TCRdb shows a much larger clone's protein in place of this DNA's translation, and the two differ at residue 13, likely through a read error; the protein shown is translated from the DNA. The rearrangement uses TRDV2 and TRDJ1; 7 bases are a match to TRDD3. TCRdb carries no J gene annotation; the J gene was assigned here by matching the DNA with germline. This CDR3 contains 19 residues. Trimming cost V 3 bases and J 1 base; bases outside gene matches: 19. Looked up from germline, CDR1 is GEAIGNYY and CDR2 is EKD. CDR3 nucleotide sequence: TGTGCCTGTGACCTCTTGGACCTGGGGGTCCCATCGTGCACCGATAAACTCATCTTT. Protein product: CACDLLDLGVPSCTDKLIF.

A few counts support this clone. A far larger clone is one base from this, pointing to a likely read error. This CDR3 is also generated by other DNA sequences in the sample. The V gene is TRDV1, the J gene TRDJ1; possible D gene TRDD2, 5 bases. The J gene comes from matching the DNA to germline here; TCRdb lacks it. V lost 0 bases, J lost 8 bases, and 22 bases lay in between. This CDR3 region has 17 residues. Germline CDR1 reads TSWWSYY; CDR2 reads QGS. In nucleotides, the CDR3 is TGTGCTCTTGGGGAACTCCTACGGTCGGAACTGTCCAGCAAACTCATCTTT. Its protein is CALGELLRSELSSKLIF.

As to this clone: This sequence is one base from a far larger clone and is likely a read error. At the DNA level, this CDR3 is encoded by other sequences in the same sample as well. The genes are TRDV2 and TRDJ1, with 12 bases that match TRDD3. Here the J gene came from matching the DNA to germline, since TCRdb omits it. Germline V lookup: CDR1 GEAIGNYY, CDR2 EKD. The CDR3 is made up of 16 amino acids. Unmatched junction bases numbered 12, after V lost 4 bases and J lost 7 bases. CDR3 bases: TGTGCCTGTGATAGGGTACTGGGGGATACCTCCCTTAAACTCATCTTT. It codes for CACDRVLGDTSLKLIF.

This clone occurred many times. The rearrangement uses TRDV1 and TRDJ1, with D maybe TRDD3 (5 bases). The CDR3 is made up of 22 amino acids. Trimming shortened V by 2 bases and J by 0 bases, and 31 bases separated the two germline ends. CDR1 and CDR2 (germline): TSWWSYY, QGS. The CDR3 region is CALGENCLWGGEREGYTDKLIF. CDR3 DNA sequence: TGTGCTCTTGGGGAAAACTGTCTTTGGGGCGGGGAGAGAGAGGGTTACACCGATAAACTCATCTTT.

On this clone itself: The TCRdb protein, from a much larger clone, departs from this DNA's translation at residue 10, likely by read error; the protein shown derives from the DNA. This sequence joins TRDV1 and TRDJ1, with TRDD3 matching over 13 bases. TCRdb leaves out the J gene; it was filled in here by matching the DNA to germline. CDR1 is TSWWSYY and CDR2 is QGS in the germline V gene. The V segment lost 1 base and the J segment 9 bases; nucleotides outside the gene matches: 41. The CDR3 covers 27 residues. The CDR3 loop is CALGEQTIPPFTGGYAPSSSALLELIF. As DNA, the CDR3 is TGTGCTCTTGGGGAACAGACTATCCCCCCTTTTACTGGGGGATACGCCCCATCCTCATCGGCCCTACTGGAACTCATCTTT.

In this sample, this clone turned up a few times. The protein that TCRdb holds for this DNA derives from a much larger clone and differs from the translated DNA at residue 10, which likely indicates a read error; the protein shown here is translated from the DNA. The chain combines TRDV1 with TRDJ1; D gene uncertain. TCRdb records no J gene; here it was assigned by comparing the DNA to germline. The V end was cut by 5 bases, the J end by 0 bases, with 25 bases between. The CDR3 loop spans 19 amino acids. Germline-derived CDR1 and CDR2 are TSWWSYY and QGS. For the CDR3, the DNA is TGTGCTCTTGGGAATTTTAAACCCGCGCACTACCAGTACACCGATAAACTCATCTTT. Translation: CALGNFKPAHYQYTDKLIF.

Remarks on this clone: TCRdb has a much larger clone's protein, which differs at residue 7 from the translation of this DNA, likely because of a read error; what is shown is the protein translated from the DNA. This chain joins TRDV2 and TRDJ1, with TRDD3 matching over 8 bases. Since TCRdb gives no J gene, matching the DNA to germline was used here to assign it. This CDR3 comprises 18 residues. CDR1 is GEAIGNYY and CDR2 is EKD in the germline V gene. V dropped 0 bases and J dropped 7; count of bases not matched to a gene: 18. The CDR3 region is CACDTVRKASGGTVKLIF. The CDR3 nucleotides are TGTGCCTGTGACACCGTCCGCAAAGCCTCTGGGGGAACGGTTAAACTCATCTTT.

Notes on this clone: The protein TCRdb gives is from a much larger clone and does not agree with this DNA's translation at residue 12, likely a read error; the protein shown here comes from the DNA. The DNA for the CDR3 is TGTGCCTGTGACCCCCCCTACTCTCCTCCAAACGCCCGACAGATGTTTTTC. Residues: CACDPPYSPPNARQMFF. The chain has TRDV2 and TRDJ3; perhaps TRDD2 as D (5 bases). The J gene was not available in TCRdb and was assigned here by matching the DNA to germline segments. CDR3 length equals 17 residues. Germline lookup yields CDR1 GEAIGNYY and CDR2 EKD. Trimming cost V 3 bases and J 11 bases, with 22 bases left between them.

With respect to this clone: A far larger clone is one base from this, pointing to a likely read error. At the DNA level, this CDR3 is encoded by other sequences in the same sample as well. The chain combines TRDV2 with TRDJ3; D is possibly TRDD3 (6 bases). TCRdb offers no J gene call, so here the DNA was matched to germline to obtain one. The CDR3 runs 26 residues. Trimming cost V 3 bases and J 0 bases, with 38 bases left between them. Germline CDR1 is GEAIGNYY and CDR2 is EKD. CDR3 residues: CACDPISLQSPGDHLRNSWDTRQMFF. The DNA for the CDR3 is TGTGCCTGTGACCCGATTTCCCTTCAATCGCCTGGGGACCACCTAAGAAACTCCTGGGACACCCGACAGATGTTTTTC.

This clone was seen more than once but under ten times. This likely stems from a read error, as it lies one base from a far larger clone. Other DNA sequences in this specimen translate into the identical CDR3. J is TRDJ1 and V is TRDV2; a possible D gene is TRDD3 (6 bases). The J gene was not available in TCRdb and was assigned here by matching the DNA to germline segments. The germline CDR1 and CDR2 sequences are GEAIGNYY and EKD. The CDR3 runs 16 residues. V was clipped by 3 bases and J by 2 bases, with 18 bases between them. CDR3 residues: CACDPLLGDTTDKLIF. The CDR3 DNA follows: TGTGCCTGTGACCCATTACTGGGAGATACTACCGATAAACTCATCTTT.

With respect to this clone: The TCRdb protein, from a much larger clone, departs from this DNA's translation at residue 11, likely by read error; the protein shown derives from the DNA. The chain combines TRDV1 with TRDJ1; 7 bases fit TRDD3. J gave up 1 base and V 4 bases, and 12 bases lay outside the gene matches. The CDR3 covers 17 residues. The germline V gene has CDR1 TSWWSYY and CDR2 QGS. CDR3 nucleotides: TGTGCTCTTGGGGCTCTCCCCTGGGGGTCGTGCACCGATAAACTCATCTTT. Translating gives CALGALPWGSCTDKLIF.

On this clone itself: TCRdb's protein, taken from a much larger clone, differs from this DNA's translation at residue 18, likely owing to a read error; the protein displayed comes from the DNA. The chain couples TRDV1 to TRDJ1; 9 nucleotides align to TRDD3. The germline V gene encodes CDR1 TSWWSYY and CDR2 QGS. The CDR3 runs to 20 residues. The CDR3 spells CALGELTSWGICPYTDKHIF. The CDR3 DNA is TGTGCTCTTGGGGAACTAACCTCTTGGGGGATATGCCCCTACACCGATAAACACATCTTT.

In the case of this clone: TCRdb shows a much larger clone's protein in place of this DNA's translation, and the two differ at residue 4, likely through a read error; the protein shown is translated from the DNA. The chain uses TRDV2 and TRDJ1, with 12 bases identical to TRDD3. TCRdb does not report a J gene; here it was assigned by matching the DNA to germline references. Germline CDR1 reads GEAIGNYY; CDR2 reads EKD. CDR3 length equals 16 residues. Unmatched junction bases numbered 6, after V lost 5 bases and J lost 0 bases. CDR3 sequence reads: CACGLLGDTNTDKLIF. CDR3 coding DNA: TGTGCCTGTGGTCTTCTGGGGGATACGAACACCGATAAACTCATCTTT.

At least ten counts were recorded for this clone. V usage is TRDV1 and J usage is TRDJ4; D is ambiguous. Germline CDR1 and CDR2: TSWWSYY and QGS. V shed 1 base and J shed 5 bases, with 11 bases lying between them. The CDR3 length is 13 residues. CDR3 protein: CALGEPRGGPLIF. CDR3 DNA: TGTGCTCTTGGGGAACCGAGAGGAGGGCCCCTGATCTTT.

This clone was seen a few times. Translating this DNA gives a protein that differs at residue 11 from the TCRdb one, which belongs to a much larger clone; a read error is likely, and the protein shown is this translation. This chain joins TRDV1 and TRDJ1; no clear D. The J gene was missing in TCRdb and was found by matching the end of the DNA to germline. This CDR3 has 19 amino acids. Germline CDR1 is TSWWSYY and CDR2 is QGS. The germline V and J ends were trimmed by 0 bases and 5 bases, with 25 bases remaining between them. CDR3 coding DNA: TGTGCTCTTGGGGAACTAGGCTTTCTACGAGCCCCTGGTATGGATAAACTCATCTTT. This codes for CALGELGFLRAPGMDKLIF.

There are a few counts of this clone. Only one base separates this from a far larger clonotype, so it likely reflects a read error. In the same sample, other DNA sequences code for this CDR3. The gene calls are TRDV3 and TRDJ1; 8 bases are shared with TRDD2. This CDR3 has 20 amino acids. CDR1 is TVYSNPD and CDR2 is GDNSRS in the germline V gene (reference sequence). The CDR3 nucleotides read TGTGCTTTTACTGGCCTTCCTATTATCGTTAGCCCAAGAACGACCGATAAACTCATCTTT. This sequence encodes CAFTGLPIIVSPRTTDKLIF.

As concerns this clone: With a far larger clone one base away, a read error is the likely cause. Other DNA variants within this sample encode the same CDR3. The J gene is TRDJ2, the V gene TRDV2, with 10 bases matching TRDD3. Germline V gene data show CDR1 as GEAIGNYY and CDR2 as EKD. This CDR3 is built from 16 residues. In DNA, the CDR3 is TGTGCCTGTGACACCGTGGGGGATACTTTGACAGCACAACTTTTCTTT. Protein: CACDTVGDTLTAQLFF.

This clone turned up a few times. TCRdb's entry gives the protein of a much larger clone, which mismatches this DNA's translation at residue 3, likely from a read error; the protein reported here is translated from the DNA. The V and J genes are TRDV1 and TRDJ1; TRDD3 matches 10 bases. Germline CDR1 reads TSWWSYY; CDR2 reads QGS. This CDR3 has 21 residues. CDR3 sequence (DNA): TGTGCTCCTGGGGAAAAACGGCGTTGTTCTGGGGGATATGAAGGAACTTATAAACTCATCTTT. Translating it yields CAPGEKRRCSGGYEGTYKLIF.

This clone was seen ten or more times. The protein TCRdb lists belongs to a much larger clone and differs from this DNA's translation at residue 15, which points to a read error; the protein shown is made from the DNA. The chain uses TRDV1 and TRDJ1, with 11 bases that match TRDD3. Germline CDR1 is TSWWSYY and CDR2 is QGS. This CDR3 region has 19 residues. V lost 4 bases, J lost 8 bases, and 21 bases stayed unmatched. In DNA, the CDR3 is TGTGCTCTTGGGGCCCGTCGTCTTCCTACTTGGGGGATACGGAGAAAACTCATCTTT. This sequence encodes CALGARRLPTWGIRRKLIF.

This clone has more than one count but fewer than ten. A read error likely explains why the TCRdb protein, taken from a much larger clone, differs from this DNA's translation at residue 13; the protein shown is translated from the DNA. The chain carries TRDV1 and TRDJ1, with 12 bases aligning to TRDD3. TCRdb leaves out the J gene; it was filled in here by matching the DNA to germline. With 2 bases clipped from V and 8 bases from J, the junction kept 15 bases outside the gene matches. There are 18 residues in the CDR3. Germline CDR1 is TSWWSYY and CDR2 is QGS. The CDR3 here is CALGETRTGGYLTTKLIF. CDR3 coding DNA: TGTGCTCTTGGGGAAACTAGGACTGGGGGATACCTAACGACAAAACTCATCTTT.

On this clone: The protein TCRdb lists belongs to a much larger clone and differs from this DNA's translation at residue 15, which points to a read error; the protein shown is made from the DNA. For the CDR3, the DNA is TGTGCTCTTGGGGAACACCTTCCCTTCTTGGGGGATCACAGACACCTGATCTTT. Translating gives CALGEHLPFLGDHRHLIF. This rearrangement joins TRDV1 to TRDJ4; 8 bases fit TRDD3. Germline V gene lookup returns CDR1 TSWWSYY and CDR2 QGS. The CDR3 has 18 residues.

Details on this clone: One base separates it from a far larger clone, so it is likely a read error. The sample holds other DNA sequences that translate to the same CDR3. CDR3 in DNA: TGTGCTCTTGGGGAACTAGTCTCAAATGGCCTCGCCTCGAACACTGGGGGGTACCCCCTTTGGACCACCGATAAACTCATCTTT. It is translated as CALGELVSNGLASNTGGYPLWTTDKLIF. The gene calls are TRDV1 and TRDJ1, with 8 bases lining up with TRDD3. The J gene is absent in TCRdb and was assigned here via DNA matching to germline. From germline, CDR1 is TSWWSYY and CDR2 QGS. Trimming cost V 0 bases and J 1 base; bases outside gene matches: 40. There are 28 residues in the CDR3.

With regard to this clone: Translating this DNA gives a protein that differs at residue 11 from the TCRdb one, which belongs to a much larger clone; a read error is likely, and the protein shown is this translation. This rearrangement joins TRDV1 to TRDJ1, with D uncertain. TCRdb records no J gene; here it was assigned by comparing the DNA to germline. Germline assignment: CDR1 TSWWSYY and CDR2 QGS. The length of the CDR3 is 14 residues. Trimming removed 1 base at V and 3 bases at J, with 9 bases between. CDR3 nucleotides: TGTGCTCTTGGGGAACCAATTAGGTCCGATAAACTCATCTTT. It encodes CALGEPIRSDKLIF.

A word on this clone: A far more abundant clone sits one base away, making this likely a read error. The sample has other DNA sequences that encode this CDR3 too. This sequence joins TRDV1 and TRDJ3; 8 bases are a match to TRDD3. TCRdb records no J gene; here it was assigned by comparing the DNA to germline. CDR3 length: 23 amino acids. Germline trimming cut 2 bases from V and 3 bases from J; bases unmatched to any gene: 21. CDR1 is TSWWSYY and CDR2 is QGS in the germline V gene. CDR3 in amino acids: CALGERSLLGLGDTVWDTRQMFF. In DNA form, the CDR3 reads TGTGCTCTTGGGGAAAGGTCCCTCTTGGGTCTGGGGGACACAGTCTGGGACACCCGACAGATGTTTTTC.

This clone occurred a few times. This DNA's translation and the protein TCRdb lists, from a much larger clone, do not match at residue 3, likely due to a read error; the protein shown is translated from the DNA. V is TRDV1 and J is TRDJ1; possibly TRDD3 for D (6 bases). CDR1 is TSWWSYY and CDR2 is QGS in the germline V gene. This CDR3 contains 23 residues. The CDR3 DNA sequence: TGTGCTCCTGGGGAACTAGTTTTCCGAAGACGAGACCCCGTTCCATCACACACCGATAAACTCATCTTT. It translates to CAPGELVFRRRDPVPSHTDKLIF.

Regarding this clone: The TCRdb protein, from a much larger clone, departs from this DNA's translation at residue 14, likely by read error; the protein shown derives from the DNA. V is TRDV3 and J is TRDJ1; D might be TRDD3 (6 bases). V lost 1 base to trimming and J lost 10 bases, with 31 bases between them. This CDR3 contains 17 residues. The germline V gene has CDR1 TVYSNPD and CDR2 GDNSRS (reference sequence). The CDR3 here is CAFIKLPLQTLTGRLIF. CDR3 coding DNA: TGTGCCTTTATAAAACTCCCCTTACAAACCCTTACTGGGAGACTCATCTTT.